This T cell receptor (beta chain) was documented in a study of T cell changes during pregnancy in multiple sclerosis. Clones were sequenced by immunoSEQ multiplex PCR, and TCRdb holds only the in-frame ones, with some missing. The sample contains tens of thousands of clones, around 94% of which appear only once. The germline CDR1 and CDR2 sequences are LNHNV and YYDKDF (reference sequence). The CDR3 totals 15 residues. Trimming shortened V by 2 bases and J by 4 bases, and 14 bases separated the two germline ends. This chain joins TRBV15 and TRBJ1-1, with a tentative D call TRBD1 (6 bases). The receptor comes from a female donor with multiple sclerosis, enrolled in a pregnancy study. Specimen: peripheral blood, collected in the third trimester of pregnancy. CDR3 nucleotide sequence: TGTGCCACCAGCAGACTCGACAGGTCGGGCACTGAAGCTTTCTTT. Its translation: CATSRLDRSGTEAFF.